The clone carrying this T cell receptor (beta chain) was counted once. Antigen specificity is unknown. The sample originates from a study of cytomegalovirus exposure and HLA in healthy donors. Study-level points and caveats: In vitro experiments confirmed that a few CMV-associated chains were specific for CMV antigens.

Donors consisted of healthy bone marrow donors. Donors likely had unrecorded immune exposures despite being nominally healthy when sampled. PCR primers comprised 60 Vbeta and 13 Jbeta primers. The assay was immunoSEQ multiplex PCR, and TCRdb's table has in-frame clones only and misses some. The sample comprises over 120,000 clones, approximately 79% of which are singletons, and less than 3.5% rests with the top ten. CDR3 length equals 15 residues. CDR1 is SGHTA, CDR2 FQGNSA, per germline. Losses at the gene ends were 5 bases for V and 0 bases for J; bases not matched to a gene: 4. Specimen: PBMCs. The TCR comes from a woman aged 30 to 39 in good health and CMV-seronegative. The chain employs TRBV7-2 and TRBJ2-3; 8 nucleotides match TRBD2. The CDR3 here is CASSPGGPSTDTQYF. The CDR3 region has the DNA TGTGCCAGCAGCCCGGGGGGGCCGAGCACAGATACGCAGTATTTT.